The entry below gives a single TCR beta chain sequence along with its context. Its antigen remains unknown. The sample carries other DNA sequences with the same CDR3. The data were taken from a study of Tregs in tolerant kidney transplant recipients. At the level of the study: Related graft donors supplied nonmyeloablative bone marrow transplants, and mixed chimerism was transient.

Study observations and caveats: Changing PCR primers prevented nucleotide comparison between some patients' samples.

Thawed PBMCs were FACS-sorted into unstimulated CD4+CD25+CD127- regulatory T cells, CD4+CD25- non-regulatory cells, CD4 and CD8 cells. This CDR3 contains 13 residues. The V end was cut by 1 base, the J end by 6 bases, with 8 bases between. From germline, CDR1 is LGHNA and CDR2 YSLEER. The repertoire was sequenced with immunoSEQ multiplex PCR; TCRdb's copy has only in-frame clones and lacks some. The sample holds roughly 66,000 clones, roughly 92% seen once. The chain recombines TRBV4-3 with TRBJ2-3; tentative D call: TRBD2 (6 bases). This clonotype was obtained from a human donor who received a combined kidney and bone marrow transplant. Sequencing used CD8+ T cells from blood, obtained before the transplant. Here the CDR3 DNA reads TGCGCCAGCAGCCAAGGAGGAGGGGATACGCAGTATTTT. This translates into CASSQGGGDTQYF.